The 13 T cell receptor beta chains below all came from one sample that was sequenced in a study of T cells after yellow fever vaccination. TCRdb re-called the 5' RACE reads with MiXCR, one entry per CDR3 protein. The profile shows 65,000 to 70,000 distinct CDR3 sequences, under 6.5% of them singletons. The specimen was CD4+ T cells sorted from PBMCs, collected less than 16 days after the first yellow fever vaccination. The source of these receptors is a man aged 18 to 29 who received the YFV17D yellow fever vaccine.

The genes are TRBV7-8 and TRBJ1-2; 9 bases fit TRBD1. CDR3 length equals 18 residues. Unmatched junction bases numbered 12, after V lost 0 bases and J lost 4 bases. The germline CDR1 and CDR2 sequences are SGHVS and FQNEAQ. CDR3 residues: CASSLARTGEAIGYGYTF. In DNA, the CDR3 is TGTGCCAGCAGCTTAGCGCGGACAGGGGAGGCGATAGGCTATGGCTACACCTTC.

This clonotype was seen repeatedly, ten times or more. V and J are TRBV5-1 and TRBJ2-3, with D possibly TRBD1 on 6 matching bases. This CDR3 region has 14 residues. V lost 4 bases and J lost 5, with 14 bases in between. CDR1 and CDR2 (germline): SGHRS, YFSETQ. In nucleotides, the CDR3 is TGCGCCAGCAGCGGAGGACAGCCCGGAGATACGCAGTATTTT. It specifies CASSGGQPGDTQYF.

This clonotype was found many times. The chain links TRBV12-3 or TRBV12-4 to TRBJ1-5; D gene ambiguous. This CDR3 has 13 residues. V lost 6 bases and J lost 9, with 15 bases in between. The CDR3 coding sequence is TGTGCCAGCAGGTCCGGGTATTTTTCGCCCCAGCATTTT. It translates to CASRSGYFSPQHF.

This clonotype was picked up many times. The chain uses TRBV20-1 and TRBJ1-5; D is uncertain. V was clipped by 4 bases and J by 2 bases, with 6 bases between them. Germline V gives CDR1 DFQATT, CDR2 SNEGSKA (reference sequence). The CDR3 runs 12 residues. This CDR3 reads CSATLGNQPQHF. The CDR3 DNA is TGCAGTGCTACGTTGGGCAATCAGCCCCAGCATTTT.

This clonotype was detected ten times or more. The rearrangement links TRBV20-1 to TRBJ2-7, with 8 positions matching TRBD2. Germline CDR1 DFQATT, CDR2 SNEGSKA (reference sequence). Trimming cost V 6 bases and J 4 bases; bases outside gene matches: 8. The CDR3 contains 13 residues. The CDR3 loop is CSALGGEAYEQYF. As DNA, the CDR3 is TGCAGTGCCCTCGGGGGGGAAGCGTACGAGCAGTACTTC.

This clonotype was counted at least ten times. The chain combines TRBV6-1 with TRBJ2-3, with a tentative D call TRBD1 (6 bases). V lost 4 bases, J lost 1 base, and 21 bases lay in between. The germline V gene has CDR1 MNHNS and CDR2 SASEGT. The CDR3 spans 18 residues. The CDR3 region is CASSAPPEGQTRTDTQYF. DNA for the CDR3: TGTGCCAGCAGTGCCCCCCCCGAAGGACAGACTCGCACAGATACGCAGTATTTT.

The table lists this clonotype with many counts. The chain is built from TRBV7-9 and TRBJ1-2; possibly TRBD1 for D (5 bases). The CDR3 has 14 amino acids. The germline V gene has CDR1 SEHNR and CDR2 FQNEAQ (reference sequence). V lost 6 bases to trimming and J lost 7 bases, with 18 bases between them. CDR3 loop: CASSFEGPQGGYTF. The CDR3 DNA reads TGTGCCAGCAGTTTCGAGGGCCCCCAGGGTGGCTACACCTTC.

In its sample, this clonotype was seen many times. V and J are TRBV6-5 and TRBJ1-2, with 10 positions matching TRBD1. CDR1 and CDR2 (germline): MNHEY, SVGAGI. The CDR3 contains 14 residues. After removal of 2 bases from V and 7 bases from J, the junction contained 4 bases not matched to a gene. Here the CDR3 DNA reads TGTGCCAGCAGTTACGGACAGGGGGTGCGTGGCTACACCTTC. Residues: CASSYGQGVRGYTF.

J is TRBJ1-1 and V is TRBV18; the D is unclear. Trimming removed 6 bases at V and 0 bases at J, with 14 bases between. Germline assignment: CDR1 KGHSH and CDR2 LQKENI. The CDR3 loop spans 15 amino acids. DNA of the CDR3: TGTGCCAGCTCCATTTACGCCGGGGTGAACACTGAAGCTTTCTTT. As protein: CASSIYAGVNTEAFF. Full variable domain (missing parts from reference TRBV18 and TRBJ1-1): NAGVMQNPRHLVRRRGQEARLRCSPMKGHSHVYWYRQLPEEGLKFMVYLQKENIIDESGMPKERFSAEFPKEGPSILRIQQVVRGDSAAYFCASSIYAGVNTEAFFGQGTRLTVV.

This clonotype was seen at least ten times. The V gene is TRBV5-1, the J gene TRBJ1-1, with D hard to call. CDR1 is SGHRS, CDR2 YFSETQ, per germline. V was pared by 2 bases and J by 2 bases, with 10 bases between. The CDR3 spans 14 residues. CDR3 in DNA: TGCGCCAGCAGCTTCGGGCAGACTAACACTGAAGCTTTCTTT. Its protein is CASSFGQTNTEAFF.

The sample holds many counts of this clonotype. The rearrangement links TRBV5-1 to TRBJ1-1, with 9 nucleotides matching TRBD1. Trimming took 4 bases from V and 3 from J; bases not matched to a gene: 7. Germline-derived CDR1 and CDR2 are SGHRS and YFSETQ. This CDR3 spans 15 amino acids. DNA of the CDR3: TGCGCCAGCAGCGGGACAGGGTATACGTACACTGAAGCTTTCTTT. Amino acid sequence: CASSGTGYTYTEAFF. Complete variable domain (other parts from reference TRBV5-1 and TRBJ1-1): KAGVTQTPRYLIKTRGQQVTLSCSPISGHRSVSWYQQTPGQGLQFLFEYFSETQRNKGNFPGRFSGRQFSNSRSEMNVSTLELGDSALYLCASSGTGYTYTEAFFGQGTRLTVV.

This clonotype was picked up many times. The chain couples TRBV9 to TRBJ2-3; TRBD1 might be the D (6 bases). V shed 2 bases and J shed 6 bases, with 10 bases lying between them. Germline V lookup: CDR1 SGDLS, CDR2 YYNGEE. The CDR3 spans 13 residues. The CDR3: CASSVGAKDTQYF. CDR3 in DNA: TGTGCCAGCAGCGTGGGGGCAAAGGATACGCAGTATTTT.

This clonotype appeared many times. V and J are TRBV5-1 and TRBJ1-1; possible D gene TRBD1, 6 bases. Trimming left V 4 bases short and J 4 bases short, with 23 bases between. Per germline, CDR1 SGHRS and CDR2 YFSETQ. The CDR3 runs to 17 residues. CDR3: CASSPGQSRFRGTEAFF. For the CDR3, the DNA is TGCGCCAGCAGCCCCGGACAGAGCCGGTTCCGGGGCACTGAAGCTTTCTTT.